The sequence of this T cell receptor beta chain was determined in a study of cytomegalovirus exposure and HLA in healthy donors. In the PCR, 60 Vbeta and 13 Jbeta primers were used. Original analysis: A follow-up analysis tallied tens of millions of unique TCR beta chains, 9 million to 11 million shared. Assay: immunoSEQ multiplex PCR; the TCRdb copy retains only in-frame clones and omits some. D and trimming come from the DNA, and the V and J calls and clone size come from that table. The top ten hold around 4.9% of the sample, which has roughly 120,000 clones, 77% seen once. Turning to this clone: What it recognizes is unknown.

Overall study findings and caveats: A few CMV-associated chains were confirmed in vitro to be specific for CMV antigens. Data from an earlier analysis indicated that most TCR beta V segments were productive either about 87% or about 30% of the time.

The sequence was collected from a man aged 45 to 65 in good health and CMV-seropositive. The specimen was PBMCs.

This CDR3 reads CASSLAPGQGETGELFF. Here the CDR3 DNA reads TGCGCCAGCAGCTTGGCTCCGGGACAGGGAGAAACCGGGGAGCTGTTTTTT. The chain recombines TRBV5-1 with TRBJ2-2; 9 bases agree with TRBD1. V was clipped by 0 bases and J by 5 bases; unmatched bases: 8. The germline V gene encodes CDR1 SGHRS and CDR2 YFSETQ. The CDR3 covers 17 residues.